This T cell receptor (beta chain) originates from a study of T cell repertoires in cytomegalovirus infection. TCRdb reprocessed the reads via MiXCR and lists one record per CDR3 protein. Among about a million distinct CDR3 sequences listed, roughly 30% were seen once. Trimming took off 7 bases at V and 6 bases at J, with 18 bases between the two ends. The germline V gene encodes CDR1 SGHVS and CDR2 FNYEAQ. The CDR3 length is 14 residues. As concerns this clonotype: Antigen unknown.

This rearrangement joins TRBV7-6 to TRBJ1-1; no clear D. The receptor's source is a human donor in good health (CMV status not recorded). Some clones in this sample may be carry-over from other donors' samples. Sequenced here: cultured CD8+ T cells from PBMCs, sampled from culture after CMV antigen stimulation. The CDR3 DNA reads TGTGCCAGCAACCCTCCCATGAGGGCTTCTGAAGCTTTCTTT. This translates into CASNPPMRASEAFF.